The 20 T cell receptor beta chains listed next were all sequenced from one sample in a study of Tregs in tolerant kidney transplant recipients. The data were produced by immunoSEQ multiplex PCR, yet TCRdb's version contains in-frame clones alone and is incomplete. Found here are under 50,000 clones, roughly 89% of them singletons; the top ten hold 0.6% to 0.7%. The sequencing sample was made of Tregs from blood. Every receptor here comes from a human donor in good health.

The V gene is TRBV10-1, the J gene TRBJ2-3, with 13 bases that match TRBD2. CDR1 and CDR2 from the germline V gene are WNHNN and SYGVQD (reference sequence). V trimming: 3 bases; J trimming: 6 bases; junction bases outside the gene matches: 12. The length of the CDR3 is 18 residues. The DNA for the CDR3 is TGCGCCAGCAGTGAAGGGCGGACTAGCGGGAGCGGAATGGATACGCAGTATTTT. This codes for CASSEGRTSGSGMDTQYF.

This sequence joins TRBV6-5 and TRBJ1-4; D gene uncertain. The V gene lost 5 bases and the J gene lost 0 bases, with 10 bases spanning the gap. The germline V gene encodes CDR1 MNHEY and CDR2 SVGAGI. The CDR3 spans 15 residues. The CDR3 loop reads CASSPYSPTNEKLFF. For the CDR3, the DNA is TGTGCCAGCAGTCCGTACAGTCCAACTAATGAAAAACTGTTTTTT.

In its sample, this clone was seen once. In DNA form, the CDR3 reads TGTGCCATCAGGACAGGGGGCATTTACGAGCAGTACTTC. Encoded protein: CAIRTGGIYEQYF. J is TRBJ2-7 and V is TRBV2; the match to TRBD1 covers 11 bases. Germline V lookup: CDR1 SNHLY, CDR2 FYNNEI. The CDR3 is 13 amino acids. Germline trimming cut 10 bases from V and 4 bases from J; bases unmatched to any gene: 6.

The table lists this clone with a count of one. The CDR3 is CASSLTGRADTQYF. CDR3 sequence (DNA): TGCGCCAGCAGCTTGACGGGAAGGGCAGATACGCAGTATTTT. The chain links TRBV5-1 to TRBJ2-3; possibly TRBD2 for D (5 bases). V shed 1 base and J shed 4 bases, with 10 bases lying between them. CDR1 is SGHRS and CDR2 is YFSETQ in the germline V gene. The CDR3 totals 14 residues.

This CDR3 reads CASSRQGANYGYTF. The CDR3 DNA reads TGTGCCAGCAGCCGACAGGGCGCTAACTATGGCTACACCTTC. The chain links TRBV4-2 to TRBJ1-2; 7 bases line up with TRBD1. The CDR3 spans 14 residues. V was pared by 4 bases and J by 0 bases, with 2 bases of the junction left unmatched. The germline V gene encodes CDR1 LGHNA and CDR2 YNFKEQ.

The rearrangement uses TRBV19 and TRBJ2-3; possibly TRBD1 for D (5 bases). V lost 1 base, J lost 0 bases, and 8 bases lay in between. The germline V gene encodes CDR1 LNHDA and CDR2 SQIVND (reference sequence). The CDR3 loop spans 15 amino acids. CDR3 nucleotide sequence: TGTGCCAGTAGTATAGCAGGGTACAGCACAGATACGCAGTATTTT. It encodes CASSIAGYSTDTQYF.

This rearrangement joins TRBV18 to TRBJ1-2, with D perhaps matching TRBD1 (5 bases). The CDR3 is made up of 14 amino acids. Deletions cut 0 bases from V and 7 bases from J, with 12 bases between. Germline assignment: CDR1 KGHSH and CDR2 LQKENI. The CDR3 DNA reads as TGTGCCAGCTCACCACCTGGGGCAGGGCCTGGCTACACCTTC. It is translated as CASSPPGAGPGYTF.

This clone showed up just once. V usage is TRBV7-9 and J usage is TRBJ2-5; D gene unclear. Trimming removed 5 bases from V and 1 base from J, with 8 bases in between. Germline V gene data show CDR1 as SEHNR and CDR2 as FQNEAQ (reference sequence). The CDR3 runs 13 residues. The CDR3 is CASSPRRQETQYF. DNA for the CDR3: TGTGCCAGCAGCCCCCGGCGCCAAGAGACCCAGTACTTC.

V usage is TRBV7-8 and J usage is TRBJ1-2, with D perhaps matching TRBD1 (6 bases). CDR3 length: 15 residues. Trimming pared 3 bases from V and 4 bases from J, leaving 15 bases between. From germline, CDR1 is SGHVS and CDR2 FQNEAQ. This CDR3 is CASSFRQARGYGYTF. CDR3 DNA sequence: TGTGCCAGCAGCTTTCGACAGGCTCGGGGCTATGGCTACACCTTC.

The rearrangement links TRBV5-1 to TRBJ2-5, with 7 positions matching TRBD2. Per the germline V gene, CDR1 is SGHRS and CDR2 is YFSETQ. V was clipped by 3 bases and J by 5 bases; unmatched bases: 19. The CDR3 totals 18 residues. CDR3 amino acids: CASSYRAGWVQTWETQYF. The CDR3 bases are TGCGCCAGCAGCTACCGAGCGGGGTGGGTGCAAACGTGGGAGACCCAGTACTTC.

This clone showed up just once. CDR3 bases: TGTGCCAGTAGTATAGTGGGCTCCTACGAGCAGTACTTC. Residues: CASSIVGSYEQYF. The chain carries TRBV19 and TRBJ2-7; D call uncertain. The V and J ends lost 1 base and 0 bases respectively, with 4 bases between them. Germline lookup yields CDR1 LNHDA and CDR2 SQIVND (reference sequence). The CDR3 is made up of 13 amino acids.

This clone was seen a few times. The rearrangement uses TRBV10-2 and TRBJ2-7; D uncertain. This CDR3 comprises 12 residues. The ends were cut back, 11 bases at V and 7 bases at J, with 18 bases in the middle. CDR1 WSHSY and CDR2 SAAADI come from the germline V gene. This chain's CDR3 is CAAGHGPGEQYF. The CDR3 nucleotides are TGCGCCGCTGGCCATGGGCCGGGTGAGCAGTACTTC.

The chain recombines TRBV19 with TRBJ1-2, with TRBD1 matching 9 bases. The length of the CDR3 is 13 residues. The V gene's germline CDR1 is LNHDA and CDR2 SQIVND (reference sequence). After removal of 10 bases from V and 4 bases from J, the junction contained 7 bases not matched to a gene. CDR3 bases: TGTGCCATCTCCGGGACAGGGACCTATGGCTACACCTTC. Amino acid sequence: CAISGTGTYGYTF. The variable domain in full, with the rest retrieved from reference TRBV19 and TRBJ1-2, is DGGITQSPKYLFRKEGQNVTLSCEQNLNHDAMYWYRQDPGQGLRLIYYSQIVNDFQKGDIAEGYSVSREKKESFPLTVTSAQKNPTAFYLCAISGTGTYGYTFGSGTRLTVV.

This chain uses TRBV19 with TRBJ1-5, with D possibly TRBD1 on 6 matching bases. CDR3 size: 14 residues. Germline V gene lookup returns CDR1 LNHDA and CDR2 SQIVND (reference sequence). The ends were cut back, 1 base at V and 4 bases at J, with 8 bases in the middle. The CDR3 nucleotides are TGTGCCAGTAGTATAGGGGGGGCTAATCAGCCCCAGCATTTT. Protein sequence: CASSIGGANQPQHF.

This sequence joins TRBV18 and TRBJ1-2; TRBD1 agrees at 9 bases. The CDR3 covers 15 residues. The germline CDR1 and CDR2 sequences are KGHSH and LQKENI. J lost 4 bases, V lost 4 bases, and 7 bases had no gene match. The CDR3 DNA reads TGTGCCAGCTCACGTGGACAGGGGTTCTTCTATGGCTACACCTTC. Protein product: CASSRGQGFFYGYTF.

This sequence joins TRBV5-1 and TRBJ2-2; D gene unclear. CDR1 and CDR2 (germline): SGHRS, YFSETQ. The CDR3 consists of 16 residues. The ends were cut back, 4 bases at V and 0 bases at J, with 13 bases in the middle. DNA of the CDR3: TGCGCCAGCAGCCCAAGGACCAGGACGAACACCGGGGAGCTGTTTTTT. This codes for CASSPRTRTNTGELFF.

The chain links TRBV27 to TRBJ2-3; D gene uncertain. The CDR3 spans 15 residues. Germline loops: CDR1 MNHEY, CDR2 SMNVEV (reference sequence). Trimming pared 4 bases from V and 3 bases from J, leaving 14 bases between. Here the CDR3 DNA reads TGTGCCAGCAGTTCGTCAGATGATTGGACAGATACGCAGTATTTT. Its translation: CASSSSDDWTDTQYF.

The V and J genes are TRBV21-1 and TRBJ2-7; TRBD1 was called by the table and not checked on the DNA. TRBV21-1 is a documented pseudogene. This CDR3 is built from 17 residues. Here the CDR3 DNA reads TGTGCCAGCAGCAAAATCCCATTAAGAGGACAGATCTACGAGCAGTACTTC. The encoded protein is CASSKIPLRGQIYEQYF.

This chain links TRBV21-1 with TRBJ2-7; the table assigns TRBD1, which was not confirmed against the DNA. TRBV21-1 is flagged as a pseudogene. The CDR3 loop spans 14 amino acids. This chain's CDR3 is CASSKLLDSYEQYF. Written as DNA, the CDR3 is TGTGCCAGCAGCAAACTTCTTGACAGCTACGAGCAGTACTTC.

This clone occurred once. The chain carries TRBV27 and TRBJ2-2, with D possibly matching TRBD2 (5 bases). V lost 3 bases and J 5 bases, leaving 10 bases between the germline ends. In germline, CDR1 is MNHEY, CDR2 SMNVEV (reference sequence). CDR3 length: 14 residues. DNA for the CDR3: TGTGCCAGCAGTTTTCTGAGGGATACCGGGGAGCTGTTTTTT. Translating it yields CASSFLRDTGELFF.